This passage covers 28 T cell receptor beta chains from one sample sequenced in a study of blood T cell repertoires in COVID-19. Measured with immunoSEQ multiplex PCR; TCRdb has only the in-frame clones, and not every one. The sample has more than 140,000 clones; roughly 84% are singletons. Sequencing used peripheral blood. Receptors were obtained from a woman aged 45-60 years in a cohort sampled during active or convalescent COVID-19.

This sequence joins TRBV19 and TRBJ1-2, with TRBD1 matching over 10 bases. CDR3 length: 15 residues. V lost 7 bases and J lost 8; bases outside the gene matches: 13. Germline CDR1 is LNHDA and CDR2 is SQIVND (reference sequence). Here the CDR3 reads CASKIPTGGDEGYTF. CDR3 in DNA: TGTGCCAGTAAGATACCGACAGGGGGCGACGAAGGCTACACCTTC.

The chain employs TRBV24-1 and TRBJ1-2; 8 bases line up with TRBD1. V was clipped by 9 bases and J by 8 bases; unmatched bases: 10. The CDR3 is made up of 13 amino acids. The germline gives CDR1 KGHDR, CDR2 SFDVKD. CDR3 protein: CATATDRVEGYTF. CDR3 bases: TGTGCCACCGCGACGGACAGGGTAGAGGGCTACACCTTC.

The chain couples TRBV10-3 to TRBJ1-1; D ambiguous. From germline, CDR1 is ENHRY and CDR2 SYGVKD. The CDR3 length is 15 residues. V was pared by 0 bases and J by 2 bases, with 10 bases between. The CDR3 loop is CAISESASSNTEAFF. In nucleotides, the CDR3 is TGTGCCATCAGTGAGTCTGCAAGTAGTAACACTGAAGCTTTCTTT.

This clone was seen at least ten times. The chain carries TRBV7-3 and TRBJ2-3, with D maybe TRBD2 (6 bases). Germline V gene sequence: CDR1 SGHTA, CDR2 FQGTGA. Trimming left V 4 bases short and J 4 bases short, with 12 bases between. The CDR3 is 14 amino acids. CDR3 nucleotide sequence: TGTGCCAGCAGCTCAAACGGGGGAGCAGATACGCAGTATTTT. This translates into CASSSNGGADTQYF.

This rearrangement joins TRBV10-3 to TRBJ1-1, with D possibly being TRBD1 (6 bases). The V end was cut by 2 bases, the J end by 1 base, with 8 bases between. Germline CDR1 is ENHRY and CDR2 is SYGVKD. The CDR3 runs 14 residues. The CDR3 region is CAISERDKNTEAFF. The CDR3 nucleotides are TGTGCCATCAGTGAGCGGGACAAGAACACTGAAGCTTTCTTT.

This chain uses TRBV30 with TRBJ1-5; 8 nucleotides match TRBD1. CDR1 is GTSNPN, CDR2 SVGIG, per germline (reference sequence). CDR3 length equals 13 residues. V was clipped by 3 bases and J by 9 bases; unmatched bases: 7. In DNA form, the CDR3 reads TGTGCCTGGAGCGGACAGGGTGGCGGGCCCCAGCATTTT. It is translated as CAWSGQGGGPQHF.

This chain uses TRBV6-1 with TRBJ2-5, with a possible D match to TRBD2 (5 bases). Trimming took off 3 bases at V and 2 bases at J, with 16 bases between the two ends. The CDR3 totals 16 residues. CDR1 and CDR2 from the germline V gene are MNHNS and SASEGT. CDR3 loop: CASSDREGVGQETQYF. In DNA, the CDR3 is TGTGCCAGCAGTGATCGTGAGGGAGTGGGACAAGAGACCCAGTACTTC.

The V gene is TRBV5-3, the J gene TRBJ2-1, with 8 bases aligning to TRBD2. TRBV5-3 is sorted into the ORF group, with uncertain function. Trimming removed 0 bases from V and 6 bases from J; junction bases left unmatched: 8. The CDR3 runs 16 residues. CDR3 sequence (DNA): TGTGCCAGAAGCTTGGCAGTGGCGGGGGGCCCCAATGAGCAGTTCTTC. Protein product: CARSLAVAGGPNEQFF.

CDR3 DNA sequence: TGTGCCTGTTTCTTAGGACAGGAATACAATGAGCAGTTCTTC. As protein: CACFLGQEYNEQFF. The chain joins TRBV30 to TRBJ2-1; 7 bases align to TRBD1. J lost 4 bases, V lost 6 bases, and 9 bases had no gene match. CDR1 GTSNPN and CDR2 SVGIG come from the germline V gene (reference sequence). This CDR3 has 14 amino acids.

The genes are TRBV7-2 and TRBJ2-2; a weak D match, TRBD1 (5 bases). The CDR3 covers 16 residues. The V and J ends lost 5 bases and 1 base respectively, with 14 bases between them. CDR1 and CDR2 from the germline V gene are SGHTA and FQGNSA. The CDR3: CASSLTATLNTGELFF. CDR3 coding DNA: TGTGCCAGCAGCCTGACAGCCACCCTGAACACCGGGGAGCTGTTTTTT.

The CDR3 sequence is CASSPMGGDHSYEQYF. The CDR3 DNA reads as TGTGCCAGCTCACCAATGGGCGGGGATCACTCCTACGAGCAGTACTTC. The chain couples TRBV18 to TRBJ2-7; a possible D gene is TRBD2 (6 bases). V lost 2 bases, J lost 0 bases, and 14 bases lay in between. The CDR3 loop spans 16 amino acids. The germline V gene encodes CDR1 KGHSH and CDR2 LQKENI.

This clone came up once. The rearrangement uses TRBV21-1 and TRBJ2-3; the table assigns TRBD2, which was not confirmed against the DNA. TRBV21-1 is designated a pseudogene. This CDR3 contains 16 residues. CDR3 sequence: CASTSHRDFSGDTQYF. In DNA form, the CDR3 reads TGTGCCAGCACTTCTCACCGGGACTTTTCTGGGGATACGCAGTATTTT.

CDR3 protein: CASSRSPGVSEAFF. CDR3 sequence (DNA): TGCGCCAGCAGCCGCTCTCCCGGGGTGTCTGAAGCTTTCTTT. The rearrangement joins TRBV4-3 to TRBJ1-1; D gene uncertain. V shed 4 bases and J shed 6 bases, with 15 bases lying between them. Germline V gene data show CDR1 as LGHNA and CDR2 as YSLEER. This CDR3 has 14 amino acids.

The chain links TRBV21-1 to TRBJ1-6; whether TRBD1, the table's D call, matches the DNA was not checked. TRBV21-1 is a recognized pseudogene. This CDR3 spans 15 amino acids. The CDR3, as DNA: TGTGCCAGCAGCAAAGAGACAGGGGGCCGGTCACCCCTCCACTTT. Protein: CASSKETGGRSPLHF.

The DNA for the CDR3 is TGTGCCAGCAGTCCACAGGGGATCGGCTATGGCTACACCTTC. This translates into CASSPQGIGYGYTF. The rearrangement joins TRBV6-5 to TRBJ1-2; 7 nucleotides match TRBD1. Germline CDR1 and CDR2: MNHEY and SVGAGI. The length of the CDR3 is 14 residues. V was pared by 5 bases and J by 4 bases, with 7 bases of the junction left unmatched.

In its sample, this clone was seen a few times. The CDR3 DNA sequence: TGCGCCAGCAAAACCGGGACAGAAGATAATTCACCCCTCCACTTT. Its translation: CASKTGTEDNSPLHF. The V gene is TRBV5-1, the J gene TRBJ1-6; 7 nucleotides line up with TRBD1. Germline values: CDR1 SGHRS, CDR2 YFSETQ. There are 15 residues in the CDR3. Trimming removed 6 bases from V and 5 bases from J; junction bases left unmatched: 8.

The V and J genes are TRBV7-2 and TRBJ2-4, with D perhaps TRBD2 (6 bases). Looked up from germline, CDR1 is SGHTA and CDR2 is FQGNSA. The CDR3 covers 18 residues. V lost 3 bases to trimming and J lost 5 bases, with 23 bases between them. CDR3: CASSLGWRGRMLENIQYF. The CDR3, as DNA: TGTGCCAGCAGCTTGGGCTGGAGGGGACGCATGCTGGAAAACATTCAGTACTTC.

The chain couples TRBV6-6 to TRBJ1-2; 8 positions match TRBD1. The CDR3 sequence is 14 residues long. J lost 7 bases, V lost 7 bases, and 11 bases had no gene match. The germline V gene has CDR1 MNHNY and CDR2 SVGAGI (reference sequence). CDR3 sequence (DNA): TGTGCCAGCACCACGGACAGGGTGGGCTTTGGCTACACCTTC. Translated, it gives CASTTDRVGFGYTF.

The chain joins TRBV15 to TRBJ1-2, with a possible D match to TRBD1 (5 bases). The CDR3 contains 19 residues. V dropped 3 bases and J dropped 0 bases, with 23 bases sitting between them. Germline V lookup: CDR1 LNHNV, CDR2 YYDKDF (reference sequence). The CDR3 nucleotides are TGTGCCACCAGCAGTGCGGGACGTGGGAAAATATTAGCTAACTATGGCTACACCTTC. Its translation: CATSSAGRGKILANYGYTF.

This clone was detected only a few times. The gene calls are TRBV19 and TRBJ2-1; the D gene is possibly TRBD1 (5 bases). Trimming took 2 bases from V and 7 from J, leaving 18 bases between them. This CDR3 region has 16 residues. Germline lookup yields CDR1 LNHDA and CDR2 SQIVND (reference sequence). CDR3 nucleotide sequence: TGTGCCAGTAGTATATTTCCCCGCAGGGTGGGGAATGAGCAGTTCTTC. This sequence encodes CASSIFPRRVGNEQFF.

This clone was seen more than once but under ten times. The rearrangement joins TRBV5-1 to TRBJ2-7; TRBD2 matches at 11 bases. CDR1 is SGHRS and CDR2 is YFSETQ in the germline V gene. The CDR3 is 15 amino acids. The V and J ends lost 4 bases and 5 bases, in that order; junction bases with no gene match: 8. CDR3 in DNA: TGCGCCAGCAGCAGTTCTAGCGGGGGGCCCCACGAGCAGTACTTC. It encodes CASSSSSGGPHEQYF.

The CDR3 region has the DNA TGCGCCAGCAGCTTGGTAGCGGGGGGCTTCTACAATGAGCAGTTCTTC. Residues: CASSLVAGGFYNEQFF. The genes are TRBV5-1 and TRBJ2-1, with TRBD2 matching over 10 bases. CDR1 SGHRS and CDR2 YFSETQ come from the germline V gene. The V gene end was trimmed by 0 bases and the J gene end by 3 bases; junction bases not matched to a gene: 3. The CDR3 consists of 16 residues.

In DNA form, the CDR3 reads TGTGCCAGCAGCGGAAGGGGCCCACGACCAGATACGCAGTATTTT. It is translated as CASSGRGPRPDTQYF. This chain uses TRBV9 with TRBJ2-3; D possibly corresponds to TRBD1 (5 bases). CDR1 is SGDLS and CDR2 is YYNGEE in the germline V gene. CDR3 size: 15 residues. Trimming stripped 3 bases from V and 4 bases from J, with 15 bases between.

The rearrangement joins TRBV7-2 to TRBJ1-3, with 7 bases identical to TRBD1. This CDR3 comprises 14 residues. The germline CDR1 and CDR2 sequences are SGHTA and FQGNSA. Germline trimming cut 5 bases from V and 0 bases from J; bases unmatched to any gene: 1. For the CDR3, the DNA is TGTGCCAGCAGCAGGACAGGCTCTGGAAACACCATATATTTT. Its translation is CASSRTGSGNTIYF.

The sample holds a few counts of this clone. CDR3 protein: CASSLFSGHTEAFF. The CDR3 nucleotides read TGTGCCAGCAGCTTATTTTCAGGGCACACTGAAGCTTTCTTT. The chain is built from TRBV3-1 (or the pseudogene TRBV3-2) and TRBJ1-1, with D maybe TRBD1 (5 bases). Germline CDR1 LGHDT, CDR2 YNNKEL (reference sequence). This CDR3 spans 14 amino acids. Between the trimmed V and J ends, which lost 5 bases and 3 bases, there was a span of 13 bases.

V gene TRBV18 combines with J gene TRBJ2-4; D unclear. V gave up 3 bases and J gave up 5 bases, with 14 bases separating them. The germline gives CDR1 KGHSH, CDR2 LQKENI. The CDR3 consists of 15 residues. The CDR3 sequence is CASSPSTGPENIQYF. Written as DNA, the CDR3 is TGTGCCAGCTCACCGTCGACTGGTCCAGAAAACATTCAGTACTTC.

The chain carries TRBV5-1 and TRBJ1-1; 9 nucleotides line up with TRBD1. The CDR3 is 16 amino acids. The trim removed 4 bases at V and 6 bases at J, leaving 13 bases unmatched. Germline V lookup: CDR1 SGHRS, CDR2 YFSETQ. CDR3 sequence: CASSAAGTGLLAEAFF. In DNA form, the CDR3 reads TGCGCCAGCAGCGCGGCCGGGACAGGGCTACTCGCTGAAGCTTTCTTT. Looking up the rest from reference TRBV5-1 and TRBJ1-1 gives the full variable domain: KAGVTQTPRYLIKTRGQQVTLSCSPISGHRSVSWYQQTPGQGLQFLFEYFSETQRNKGNFPGRFSGRQFSNSRSEMNVSTLELGDSALYLCASSAAGTGLLAEAFFGQGTRLTVV.

This clone was detected only a few times. The gene calls are TRBV6-6 and TRBJ1-5; a possible D gene is TRBD1 (5 bases). The V and J ends lost 2 bases and 7 bases respectively, with 9 bases between them. This CDR3 has 13 residues. Germline loops: CDR1 MNHNY, CDR2 SVGAGI (reference sequence). The CDR3 DNA follows: TGTGCCAGCAGTTACGCCCAGGGCCAGCCCCAGCATTTT. It specifies CASSYAQGQPQHF.